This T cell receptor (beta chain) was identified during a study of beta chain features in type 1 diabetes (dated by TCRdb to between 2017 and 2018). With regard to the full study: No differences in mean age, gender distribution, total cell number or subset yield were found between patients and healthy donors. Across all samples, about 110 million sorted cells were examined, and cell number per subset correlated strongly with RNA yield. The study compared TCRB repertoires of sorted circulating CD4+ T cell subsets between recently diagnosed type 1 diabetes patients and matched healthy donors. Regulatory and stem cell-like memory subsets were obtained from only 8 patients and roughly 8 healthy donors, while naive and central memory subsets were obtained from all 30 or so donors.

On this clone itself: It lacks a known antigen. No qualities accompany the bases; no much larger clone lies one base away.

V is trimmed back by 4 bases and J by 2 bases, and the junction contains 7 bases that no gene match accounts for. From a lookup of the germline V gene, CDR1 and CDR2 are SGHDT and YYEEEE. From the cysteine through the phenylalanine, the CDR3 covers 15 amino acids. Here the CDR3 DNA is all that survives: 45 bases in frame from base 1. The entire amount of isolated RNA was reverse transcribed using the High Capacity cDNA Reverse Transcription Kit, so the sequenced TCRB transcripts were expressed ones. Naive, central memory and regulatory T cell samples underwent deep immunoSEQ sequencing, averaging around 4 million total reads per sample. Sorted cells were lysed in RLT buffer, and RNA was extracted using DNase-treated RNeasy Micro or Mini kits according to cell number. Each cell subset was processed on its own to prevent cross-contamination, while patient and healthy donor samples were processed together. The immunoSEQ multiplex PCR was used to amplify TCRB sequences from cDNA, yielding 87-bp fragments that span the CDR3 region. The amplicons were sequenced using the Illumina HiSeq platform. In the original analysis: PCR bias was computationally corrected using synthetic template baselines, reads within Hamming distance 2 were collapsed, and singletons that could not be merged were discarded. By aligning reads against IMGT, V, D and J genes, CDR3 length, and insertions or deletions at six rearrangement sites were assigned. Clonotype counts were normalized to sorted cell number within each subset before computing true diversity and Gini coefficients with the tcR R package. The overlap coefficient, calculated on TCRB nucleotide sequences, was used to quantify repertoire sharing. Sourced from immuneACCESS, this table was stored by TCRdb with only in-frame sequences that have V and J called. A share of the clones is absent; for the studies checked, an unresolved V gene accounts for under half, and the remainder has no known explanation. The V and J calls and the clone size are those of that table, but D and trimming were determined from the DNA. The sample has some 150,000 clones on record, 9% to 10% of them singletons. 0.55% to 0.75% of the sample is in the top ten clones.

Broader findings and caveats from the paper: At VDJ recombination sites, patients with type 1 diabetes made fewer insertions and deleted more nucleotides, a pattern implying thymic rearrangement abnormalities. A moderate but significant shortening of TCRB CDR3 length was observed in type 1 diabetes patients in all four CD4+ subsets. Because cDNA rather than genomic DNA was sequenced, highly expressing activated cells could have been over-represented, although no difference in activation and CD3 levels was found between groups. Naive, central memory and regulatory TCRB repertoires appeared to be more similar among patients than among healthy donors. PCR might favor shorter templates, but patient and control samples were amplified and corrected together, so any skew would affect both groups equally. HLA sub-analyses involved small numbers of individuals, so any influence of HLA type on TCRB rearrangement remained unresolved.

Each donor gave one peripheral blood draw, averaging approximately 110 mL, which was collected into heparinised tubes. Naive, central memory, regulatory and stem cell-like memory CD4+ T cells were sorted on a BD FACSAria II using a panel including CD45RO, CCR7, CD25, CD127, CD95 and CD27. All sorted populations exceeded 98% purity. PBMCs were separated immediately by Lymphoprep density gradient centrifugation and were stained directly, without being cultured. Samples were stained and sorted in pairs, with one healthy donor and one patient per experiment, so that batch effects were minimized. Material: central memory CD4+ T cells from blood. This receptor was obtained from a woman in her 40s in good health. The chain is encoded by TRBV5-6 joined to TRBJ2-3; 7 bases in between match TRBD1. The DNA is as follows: TGTGCCAGCAGCACGGGACAGAGATACACAGATACGCAGTATTTT. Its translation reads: CASSTGQRYTDTQYF. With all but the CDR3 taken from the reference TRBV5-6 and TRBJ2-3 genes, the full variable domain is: DAGVTQSPTHLIKTRGQQVTLRCSPKSGHDTVSWYQQALGQGPQFIFQYYEEEERQRGNFPDRFSGHQFPNYSSELNVNALLLGDSALYLCASSTGQRYTDTQYFGPGTRLTVL.